The T cell receptor (beta chain) under discussion was sequenced for a study of spatial heterogeneity in lung cancer. General study results and limits: Follow-up blood showed ubiquitous expanded tumor TCRs less than blood at resection did.

This clonotype is labeled medium-sized. The antigen is unknown. Time point noted: sample taken at primary tumor resection. Unsorted whole RNA of tumor, nontumor lung or frozen PBMC was sequenced. The cohort: about 79 early-stage, untreated non-small cell lung cancer patients. Each TCR cDNA molecule bore a unique molecular identifier. TCRdb used MiXCR to reprocess the 5' RACE reads, holding one entry per CDR3 protein. The sample lists just over 25,000 distinct CDR3 sequences, around 13% occurring once. The V gene lost 2 bases and the J gene lost 1 base, with 11 bases spanning the gap. The CDR3 is 15 residues long. Per the germline V gene, CDR1 is LGHDT and CDR2 is YNNKEL (reference sequence).

The sequence came from a female donor with early-stage non-small cell lung cancer. Sequencing used PBMCs, obtained at surgery. The chain joins TRBV3-1 to TRBJ1-1, with no clear D. Written as DNA, the CDR3 is TGTGCCAGCAGCCAAAGTCGGTGGTCGAACACTGAAGCTTTCTTT. Protein sequence: CASSQSRWSNTEAFF.